The 11 T cell receptor beta chains below were found in one sample sequenced in a study of identical twins. Each CDR3 protein is one row after TCRdb ran MiXCR on the 5' RACE reads. The table includes around 480,000 distinct CDR3 sequences, 14% detected once. Separately, the same data were catalogued under a study of yellow fever vaccine responses in identical twins.

Sequencing was carried out using CD4+ T cells sorted from blood. These receptors were collected from a woman under 30 in good health.

The chain joins TRBV28 to TRBJ2-7, with TRBD1 as a possible D gene (5 bases). Trimming took 6 bases from V and 1 from J, leaving 13 bases between them. Germline CDR1 MDHEN, CDR2 SYDVKM. The CDR3 length is 14 residues. CDR3 residues: CASRTGHASYEQYF. CDR3 coding DNA: TGTGCCAGCAGGACCGGACACGCATCCTACGAGCAGTACTTC.

Concerning this clonotype itself: The junction differs from germline at one of its ends, possibly a read error. V is TRBV15 and J is TRBJ2-1, with D perhaps matching TRBD2 (6 bases). The CDR3 loop spans 15 amino acids. CDR1 is LNHNV and CDR2 is YYDKDF in the germline V gene (reference sequence). The DNA for the CDR3 is TGTGCCACCAGCAGAGTACGGGGGACTTACAATGATCAGTTCTTC. This gives the protein CATSRVRGTYNDQFF.

The chain carries TRBV6-5 and TRBJ2-6; maybe TRBD2 (5 bases). Germline-derived CDR1 and CDR2 are MNHEY and SVGAGI. The CDR3 has 19 amino acids. The germline V and J ends were trimmed by 2 bases and 0 bases, with 17 bases remaining between them. For the CDR3, the DNA is TGTGCCAGCAGTTACGGTGGGGTAGGGAGCTTCTCTGGGGCCAACGTCCTGACTTTC. Translating gives CASSYGGVGSFSGANVLTF.

CDR3 loop: CASSVNGQSGNTIYF. The DNA of the CDR3 is TGTGCCAGCAGCGTAAACGGACAGTCTGGAAACACCATATATTTT. This sequence joins TRBV9 and TRBJ1-3; weak D call: TRBD1 (6 bases). CDR1 and CDR2 from the germline V gene are SGDLS and YYNGEE. The V gene lost 1 base and the J gene lost 1 base, with 9 bases spanning the gap. This CDR3 is built from 15 residues.

This clonotype was picked up many times. The CDR3 DNA follows: TGCGCCACATCCCCCGGGACAGGGGGCACAGATACGCAGTATTTT. Translation: CATSPGTGGTDTQYF. The chain employs TRBV5-1 and TRBJ2-3, with 10 nucleotides matching TRBD1. The J segment lost 1 base and the V segment lost 9 bases, leaving 8 bases of the junction unmatched. CDR3 size: 15 residues. Germline values: CDR1 SGHRS, CDR2 YFSETQ. Together with reference TRBV5-1 and TRBJ2-3, the CDR3 gives the full variable domain: KAGVTQTPRYLIKTRGQQVTLSCSPISGHRSVSWYQQTPGQGLQFLFEYFSETQRNKGNFPGRFSGRQFSNSRSEMNVSTLELGDSALYLCATSPGTGGTDTQYFGPGTRLTVL.

The V gene is TRBV5-5, the J gene TRBJ2-1; a weak D match, TRBD2 (5 bases). V shed 0 bases and J shed 0 bases, with 13 bases lying between them. The length of the CDR3 is 17 residues. Germline CDR1 is SGHKS and CDR2 is YYEKEE (reference sequence). The CDR3 sequence is CASSLGRTGSSYNEQFF. The DNA for the CDR3 is TGTGCCAGCAGCTTGGGTCGGACTGGAAGCTCCTACAATGAGCAGTTCTTC.

This clonotype was counted many times. The chain is built from TRBV18 and TRBJ2-1; D unresolved. Trimming removed 3 bases at V and 7 bases at J, with 4 bases between. Germline V gene lookup returns CDR1 KGHSH and CDR2 LQKENI. The CDR3 is 11 amino acids. CDR3 amino acids: CASSPVNEQFF. CDR3 coding DNA: TGTGCCAGCTCACCGGTGAATGAGCAGTTCTTC.

This clonotype was observed a handful of times. V usage is TRBV7-2 and J usage is TRBJ1-2, with 7 bases fitting TRBD1. With V trimmed by 3 bases and J by 3 bases, 4 bases remained unmatched. CDR3 length: 14 amino acids. Looked up from germline, CDR1 is SGHTA and CDR2 is FQGNSA. The CDR3 region has the DNA TGTGCCAGCAGCTTCGAGGGGGCTTACTATGGCTACACCTTC. Translating gives CASSFEGAYYGYTF.

The genes are TRBV15 and TRBJ2-1, with D perhaps TRBD1 (6 bases). Deletions cut 3 bases from V and 8 bases from J, with 14 bases between. This CDR3 has 14 residues. The germline gives CDR1 LNHNV, CDR2 YYDKDF (reference sequence). CDR3 in amino acids: CATSREQGFDEQFF. CDR3 coding DNA: TGTGCCACCAGCAGGGAACAGGGTTTCGATGAGCAGTTCTTC.

The CDR3 sequence: CASSRVAYGELFF. The CDR3 region has the DNA TGTGCCAGCAGCCGGGTAGCCTACGGGGAGCTGTTTTTT. The rearrangement uses TRBV11-2 and TRBJ2-2; D is unresolved. This CDR3 is 13 amino acids long. The germline V gene encodes CDR1 SGHAT and CDR2 FQNNGV. The V end was cut by 5 bases, the J end by 7 bases, with 11 bases between.

This clonotype has just a few counts. The rearrangement joins TRBV12-3 or TRBV12-4 to TRBJ2-5; D uncertain. This CDR3 region has 11 residues. V lost 5 bases and J 8 bases, leaving 9 bases between the germline ends. CDR3 sequence reads: CASSPLVTQYF. The CDR3, as DNA: TGTGCCAGCAGTCCCCTGGTTACCCAGTACTTC.